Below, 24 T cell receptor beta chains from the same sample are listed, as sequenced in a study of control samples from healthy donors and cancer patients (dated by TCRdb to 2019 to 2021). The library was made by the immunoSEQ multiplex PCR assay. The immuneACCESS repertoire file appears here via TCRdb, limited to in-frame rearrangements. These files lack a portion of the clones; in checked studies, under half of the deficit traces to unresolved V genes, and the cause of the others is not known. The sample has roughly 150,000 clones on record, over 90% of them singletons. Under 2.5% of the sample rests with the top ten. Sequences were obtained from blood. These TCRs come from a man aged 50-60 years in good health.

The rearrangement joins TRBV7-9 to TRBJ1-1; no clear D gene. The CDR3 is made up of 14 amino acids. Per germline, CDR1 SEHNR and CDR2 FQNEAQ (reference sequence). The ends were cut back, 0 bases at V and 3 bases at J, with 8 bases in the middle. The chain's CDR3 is CASSLAGTDTEAFF. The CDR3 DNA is TGTGCCAGCAGCTTAGCGGGAACAGACACTGAAGCTTTCTTT.

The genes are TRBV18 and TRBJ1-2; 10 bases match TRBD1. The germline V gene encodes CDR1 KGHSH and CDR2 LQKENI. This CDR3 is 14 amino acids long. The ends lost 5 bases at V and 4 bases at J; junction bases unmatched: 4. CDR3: CASSSDRGGYGYTF. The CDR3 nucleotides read TGTGCCAGCTCATCGGACAGGGGGGGCTATGGCTACACCTTC.

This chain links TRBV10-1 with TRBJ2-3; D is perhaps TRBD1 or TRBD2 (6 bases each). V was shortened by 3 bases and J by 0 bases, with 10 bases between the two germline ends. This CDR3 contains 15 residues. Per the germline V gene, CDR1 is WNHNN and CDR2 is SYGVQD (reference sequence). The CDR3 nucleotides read TGCGCCAGCAGTGATACCGGGGGCAGCACAGATACGCAGTATTTT. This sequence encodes CASSDTGGSTDTQYF.

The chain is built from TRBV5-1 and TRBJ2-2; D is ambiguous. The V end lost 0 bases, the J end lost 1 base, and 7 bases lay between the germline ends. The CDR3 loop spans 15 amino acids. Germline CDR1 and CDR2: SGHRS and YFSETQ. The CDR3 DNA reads TGCGCCAGCAGCTTGGATACGGTGAACACCGGGGAGCTGTTTTTT. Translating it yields CASSLDTVNTGELFF.

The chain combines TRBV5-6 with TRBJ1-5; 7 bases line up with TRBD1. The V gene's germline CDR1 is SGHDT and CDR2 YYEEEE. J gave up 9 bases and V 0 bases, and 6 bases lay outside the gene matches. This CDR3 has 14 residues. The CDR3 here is CASSLGQGQWPQHF. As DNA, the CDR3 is TGTGCCAGCAGCTTGGGACAGGGCCAATGGCCCCAGCATTTT.

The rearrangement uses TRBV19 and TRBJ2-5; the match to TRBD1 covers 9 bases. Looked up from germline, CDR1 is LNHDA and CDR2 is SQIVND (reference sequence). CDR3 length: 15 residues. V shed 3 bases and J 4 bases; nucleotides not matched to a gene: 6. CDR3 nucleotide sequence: TGTGCCAGTAGTATGTGGGGACAGGGTGGAGAGACCCAGTACTTC. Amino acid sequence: CASSMWGQGGETQYF.

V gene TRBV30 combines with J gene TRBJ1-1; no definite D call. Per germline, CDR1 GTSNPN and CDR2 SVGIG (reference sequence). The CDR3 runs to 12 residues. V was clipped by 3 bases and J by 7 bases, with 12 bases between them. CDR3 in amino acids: CAWSIGGYEAFF. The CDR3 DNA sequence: TGTGCCTGGAGCATTGGCGGTTATGAAGCTTTCTTT. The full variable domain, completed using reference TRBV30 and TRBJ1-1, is SQTIHQWPATLVQPVGSPLSLECTVEGTSNPNLYWYRQAAGRGLQLLFYSVGIGQISSEVPQNLSASRPQDRQFILSSKKLLLSDSGFYLCAWSIGGYEAFFGQGTRLTVV.

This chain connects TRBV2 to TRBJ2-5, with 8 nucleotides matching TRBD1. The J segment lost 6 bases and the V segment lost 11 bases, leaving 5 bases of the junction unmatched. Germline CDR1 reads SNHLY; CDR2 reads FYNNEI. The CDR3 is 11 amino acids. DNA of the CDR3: TGTGCCGTACAGGGGGAGAAGACCCAGTACTTC. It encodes CAVQGEKTQYF.

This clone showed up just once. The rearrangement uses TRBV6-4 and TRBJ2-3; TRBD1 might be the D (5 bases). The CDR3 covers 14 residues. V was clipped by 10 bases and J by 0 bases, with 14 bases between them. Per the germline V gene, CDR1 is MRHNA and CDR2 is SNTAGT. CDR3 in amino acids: CAIDEGDSTDTQYF. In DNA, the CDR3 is TGTGCCATCGACGAAGGGGATAGCACAGATACGCAGTATTTT.

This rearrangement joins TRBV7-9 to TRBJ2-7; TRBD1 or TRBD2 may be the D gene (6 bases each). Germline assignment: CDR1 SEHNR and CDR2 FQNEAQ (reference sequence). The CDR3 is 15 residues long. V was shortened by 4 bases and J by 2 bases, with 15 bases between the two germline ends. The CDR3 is CASSWRGHDTYEQYF. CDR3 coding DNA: TGTGCCAGCAGCTGGAGGGGACACGACACCTACGAGCAGTACTTC.

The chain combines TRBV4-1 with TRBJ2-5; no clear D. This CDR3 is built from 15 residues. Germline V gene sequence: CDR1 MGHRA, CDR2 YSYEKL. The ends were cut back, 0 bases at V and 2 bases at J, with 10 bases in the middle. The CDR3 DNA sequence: TGCGCCAGCAGCCAAGATCGGGTCGGACAAGAGACCCAGTACTTC. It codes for CASSQDRVGQETQYF.

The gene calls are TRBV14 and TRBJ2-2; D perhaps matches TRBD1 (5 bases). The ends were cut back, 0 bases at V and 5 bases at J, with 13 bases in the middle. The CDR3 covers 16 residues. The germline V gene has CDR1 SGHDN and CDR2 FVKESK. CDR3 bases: TGTGCCAGCAGCCAAGAGGCAGGGTGGAAGACCGGGGAGCTGTTTTTT. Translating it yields CASSQEAGWKTGELFF.

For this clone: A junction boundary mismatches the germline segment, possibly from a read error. The CDR3 region has the DNA TGTGCCAGCAGCCAATCTGAGACAAGGGGCTCCTTTTTT. It codes for CASSQSETRGSFF. The chain employs TRBV3-1 (or the pseudogene TRBV3-2) and TRBJ2-3, with D perhaps matching TRBD1 (5 bases). The CDR3 runs 13 residues. Germline assignment: CDR1 LGHDT and CDR2 YNNKEL (reference sequence).

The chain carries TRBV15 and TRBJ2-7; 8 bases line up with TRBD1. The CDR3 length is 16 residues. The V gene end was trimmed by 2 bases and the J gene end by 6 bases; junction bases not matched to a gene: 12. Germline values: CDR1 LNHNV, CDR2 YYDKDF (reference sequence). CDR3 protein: CATSRPGTGRIVEQYF. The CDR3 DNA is TGTGCCACCAGCAGACCAGGGACAGGCAGGATCGTCGAGCAGTACTTC.

CDR3 protein: CASSQEGVAGASYEQYF. The CDR3 DNA reads TGTGCCAGCAGCCAAGAAGGGGTAGCGGGAGCAAGTTACGAGCAGTACTTC. The rearrangement joins TRBV3-1 (or the pseudogene TRBV3-2) to TRBJ2-7; 9 bases agree with TRBD2. V shed 0 bases and J 4 bases; nucleotides not matched to a gene: 10. Germline CDR1 is LGHDT and CDR2 is YNNKEL (reference sequence). The length of the CDR3 is 17 residues.

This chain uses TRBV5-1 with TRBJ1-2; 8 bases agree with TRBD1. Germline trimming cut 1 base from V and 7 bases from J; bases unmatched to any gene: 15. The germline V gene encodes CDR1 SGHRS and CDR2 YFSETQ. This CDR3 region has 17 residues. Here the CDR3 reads CASSLIPGGRTFSGYTF. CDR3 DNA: TGCGCCAGCAGCTTGATTCCAGGGGGCAGAACCTTTTCTGGCTACACCTTC.

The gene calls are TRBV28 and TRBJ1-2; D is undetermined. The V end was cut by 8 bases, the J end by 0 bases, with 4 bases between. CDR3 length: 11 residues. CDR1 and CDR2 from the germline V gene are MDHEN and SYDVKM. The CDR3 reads CASEANYGYTF. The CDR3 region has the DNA TGTGCCAGCGAGGCTAACTATGGCTACACCTTC.

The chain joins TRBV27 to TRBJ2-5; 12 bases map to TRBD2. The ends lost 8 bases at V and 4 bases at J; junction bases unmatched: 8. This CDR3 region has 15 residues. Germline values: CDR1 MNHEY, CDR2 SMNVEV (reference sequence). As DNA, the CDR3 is TGTGCCAGCGGACTAGCGGGGAGGTGGAGAGAGACCCAGTACTTC. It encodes CASGLAGRWRETQYF.

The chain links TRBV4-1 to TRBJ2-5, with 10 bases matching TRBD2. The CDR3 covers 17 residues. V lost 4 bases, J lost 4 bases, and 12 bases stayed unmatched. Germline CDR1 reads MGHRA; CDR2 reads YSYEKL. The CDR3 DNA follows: TGCGCCAGCAGCCGAGGGGCTAGCGGGAGAGAAAGAGAGACCCAGTACTTC. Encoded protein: CASSRGASGRERETQYF.

The CDR3 spells CASSPLTKGPTDTQYF. The CDR3 nucleotides are TGTGCCAGCAGTCCACTAACAAAGGGGCCCACAGATACGCAGTATTTT. The chain has TRBV27 and TRBJ2-3; the D gene is possibly TRBD1 (5 bases). V was trimmed by 5 bases and J by 2 bases, leaving 17 bases between them. The germline gives CDR1 MNHEY, CDR2 SMNVEV (reference sequence). This CDR3 contains 16 residues.

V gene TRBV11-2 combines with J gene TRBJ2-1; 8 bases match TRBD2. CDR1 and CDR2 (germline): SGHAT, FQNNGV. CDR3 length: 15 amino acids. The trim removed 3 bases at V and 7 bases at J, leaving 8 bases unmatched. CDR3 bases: TGTGCCAGCAGCTTTAGCGGGGTTTCGCGGAATGAGCAGTTCTTC. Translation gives CASSFSGVSRNEQFF.

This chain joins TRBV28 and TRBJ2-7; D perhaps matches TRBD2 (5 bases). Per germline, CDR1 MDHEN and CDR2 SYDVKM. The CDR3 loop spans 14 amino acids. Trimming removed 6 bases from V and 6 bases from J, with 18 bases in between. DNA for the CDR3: TGTGCCAGCAGGGAGACATCGCGGGTGGGCGAGCAGTACTTC. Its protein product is CASRETSRVGEQYF.

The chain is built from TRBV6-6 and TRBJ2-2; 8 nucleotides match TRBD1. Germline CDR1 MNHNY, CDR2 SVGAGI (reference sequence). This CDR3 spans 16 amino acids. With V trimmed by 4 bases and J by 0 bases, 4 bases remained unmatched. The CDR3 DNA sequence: TGTGCCAGCAGTTCCCCGACAGGGGCGAACACCGGGGAGCTGTTTTTT. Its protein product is CASSSPTGANTGELFF.

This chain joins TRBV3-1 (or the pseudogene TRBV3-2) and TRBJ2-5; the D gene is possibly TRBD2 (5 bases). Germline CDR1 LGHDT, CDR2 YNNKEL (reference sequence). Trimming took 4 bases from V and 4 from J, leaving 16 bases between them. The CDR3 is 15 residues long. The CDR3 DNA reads TGTGCCAGCAGCCCGAGGGCAGGAGGACGAGAGACCCAGTACTTC. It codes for CASSPRAGGRETQYF.